The T cell receptor (beta chain) described here comes from a study of technical replicates of blood from a handful of donors. The data were produced by immunoSEQ multiplex PCR, yet TCRdb's version contains in-frame clones alone and is incomplete. The top ten hold approximately 0.25% of the sample, which has about 88,000 clones, around 94% seen once. The CDR3 length is 15 residues. The V gene end was trimmed by 7 bases and the J gene end by 5 bases; junction bases not matched to a gene: 11. Germline CDR1 MNHEY, CDR2 SVGAGI. The sequence came from a human donor in good health. Sequenced input: T cells isolated from PBMCs. The genes are TRBV6-5 and TRBJ2-7; 10 bases agree with TRBD2. Here the CDR3 reads CASKSGRATGNEQYF. CDR3 sequence (DNA): TGTGCCAGCAAAAGCGGGAGGGCCACCGGGAACGAGCAGTACTTC.